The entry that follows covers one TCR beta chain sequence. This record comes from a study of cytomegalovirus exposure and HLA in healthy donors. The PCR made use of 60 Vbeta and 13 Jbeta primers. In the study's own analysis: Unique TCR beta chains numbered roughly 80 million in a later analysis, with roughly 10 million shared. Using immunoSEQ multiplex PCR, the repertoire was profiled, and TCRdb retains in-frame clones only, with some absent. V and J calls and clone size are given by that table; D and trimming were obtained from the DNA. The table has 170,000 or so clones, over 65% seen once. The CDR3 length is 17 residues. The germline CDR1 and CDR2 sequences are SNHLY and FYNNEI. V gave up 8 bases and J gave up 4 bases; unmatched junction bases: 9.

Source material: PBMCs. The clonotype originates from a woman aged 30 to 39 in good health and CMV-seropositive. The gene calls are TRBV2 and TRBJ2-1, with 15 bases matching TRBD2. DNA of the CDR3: TGTGCCAGCCAGAGGACTAGCGGGAGGGCCGGGTACAATGAGCAGTTCTTC. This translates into CASQRTSGRAGYNEQFF.